Shown below are 12 T cell receptor beta chains from a single sample sequenced in a study of sequential checkpoint blockade in melanoma. The sample's treatment: randomized to nivolumab then ipilimumab (arm A) or the reverse (arm B). This table comes from immunoSEQ multiplex PCR, and its TCRdb copy is limited to in-frame clones, with some not included. The sample holds tens of thousands of clones, approximately 71% seen once. The sequencing here drew on CD8+ T cells sorted from blood (inferred from file names), taken from a patient given nivolumab and ipilimumab in sequence. The receptors stem from a human donor with melanoma.

V is TRBV27 and J is TRBJ2-1, with TRBD1 identical over 8 bases. The germline V gene encodes CDR1 MNHEY and CDR2 SMNVEV (reference sequence). The CDR3 is 13 amino acids. The trim removed 4 bases at V and 7 bases at J, leaving 3 bases unmatched. CDR3 DNA sequence: TGTGCCAGCAGTTGGACAGGGCAAAATGAGCAGTTCTTC. It yields the protein CASSWTGQNEQFF.

This clone was seen only once. The chain has TRBV15 and TRBJ2-1; TRBD2 aligns across 8 bases. CDR3 size: 15 residues. V lost 8 bases to trimming and J lost 0 bases; unmatched junction nucleotides: 6. Germline values: CDR1 LNHNV, CDR2 YYDKDF (reference sequence). DNA for the CDR3: TGTGCCACCGACCGGGGGGGCTTCTCCTACAATGAGCAGTTCTTC. It encodes CATDRGGFSYNEQFF. Based on the CDR3 plus reference TRBV15 and TRBJ2-1, the full variable domain is DAMVIQNPRYQVTQFGKPVTLSCSQTLNHNVMYWYQQKSSQAPKLLFHYYDKDFNNEADTPDNFQSRRPNTSFCFLDIRSPGLGDTAMYLCATDRGGFSYNEQFFGPGTRLTVL.

Comments on this clone: This sample also contains other DNA sequences that code for the same CDR3. The rearrangement links TRBV7-8 to TRBJ2-1, with 10 positions matching TRBD2. V lost 0 bases to trimming and J lost 3 bases; unmatched junction nucleotides: 5. The CDR3 is 17 amino acids. Germline assignment: CDR1 SGHVS and CDR2 FQNEAQ. The CDR3 protein is CASSLAGLAGDYNEQFF. Written as DNA, the CDR3 is TGTGCCAGCAGCTTAGCGGGCCTAGCGGGGGACTACAATGAGCAGTTCTTC.

The chain couples TRBV5-4 to TRBJ2-2; 7 positions agree with TRBD1. The CDR3 length is 15 residues. The junction had 3 bases not matched to a gene; V was cut back by 3 bases and J by 1 base. CDR1 is SGHNT, CDR2 YYREEE, per germline (reference sequence). In DNA form, the CDR3 reads TGTGCCAGCAGCTCACAGGGGCTGAACACCGGGGAGCTGTTTTTT. This gives the protein CASSSQGLNTGELFF.

The gene calls are TRBV5-8 and TRBJ1-1; D is possibly TRBD1 (5 bases). Germline assignment: CDR1 SGHTS and CDR2 YDEGEE. The CDR3 is 15 residues long. Deletions cut 6 bases from V and 5 bases from J, with 20 bases between. The CDR3 loop is CASTASGEGWTEAFF. CDR3 sequence (DNA): TGTGCCAGCACGGCTTCGGGGGAAGGTTGGACTGAAGCTTTCTTT.

This rearrangement joins TRBV6-5 to TRBJ1-4; no clear D gene. Trimming took off 6 bases at V and 12 bases at J, with 14 bases between the two ends. Germline V CDR1 and CDR2: MNHEY, SVGAGI. CDR3 length equals 12 residues. CDR3 nucleotide sequence: TGTGCCAGCAGGAACACCGGGAAGGAACTGTTTTTT. It is translated as CASRNTGKELFF.

This chain joins TRBV9 and TRBJ2-1; 7 positions agree with TRBD2. There are 14 residues in the CDR3. CDR1 SGDLS and CDR2 YYNGEE come from the germline V gene. The ends lost 2 bases at V and 5 bases at J; junction bases unmatched: 4. CDR3 loop: CASSVAGDHNEQFF. CDR3 coding DNA: TGTGCCAGCAGCGTGGCGGGGGACCACAATGAGCAGTTCTTC.

The genes are TRBV12-5 and TRBJ1-2; D gene unclear. V was shortened by 0 bases and J by 4 bases, with 15 bases between the two germline ends. The CDR3 spans 16 residues. From germline, CDR1 is LGHNT and CDR2 FRNRAP. The CDR3: CASGLVRAELIYGYTF. CDR3 DNA: TGTGCTAGTGGTTTGGTACGAGCTGAACTGATCTATGGCTACACCTTC. Variable domain in full (rest from reference TRBV12-5 and TRBJ1-2): DARVTQTPRHKVTEMGQEVTMRCQPILGHNTVFWYRQTMMQGLELLAYFRNRAPLDDSGMPKDRFSAEMPDATLATLKIQPSEPRDSAVYFCASGLVRAELIYGYTFGSGTRLTVV.

The CDR3 loop reads CASSENGVGGYTF. The CDR3 DNA sequence: TGTGCCAGCAGCGAAAATGGAGTTGGGGGCTACACCTTC. The chain links TRBV9 to TRBJ1-2; the D is unclear. Trimming stripped 3 bases from V and 8 bases from J, with 14 bases between. The CDR3 extends over 13 amino acids. CDR1 is SGDLS, CDR2 YYNGEE, per germline.

The genes are TRBV11-1 and TRBJ2-5, with 8 bases that match TRBD2. This CDR3 contains 15 residues. CDR1 SGHAT and CDR2 FQDESV come from the germline V gene (reference sequence). The J segment lost 4 bases and the V segment lost 3 bases, leaving 7 bases of the junction unmatched. CDR3 DNA: TGTGCCAGCAGCTTTACTAGCGGTAATACAGAGACCCAGTACTTC. This codes for CASSFTSGNTETQYF.

This clone was seen a handful of times. The rearrangement links TRBV6-6 to TRBJ1-2; 7 positions agree with TRBD1. Per the germline V gene, CDR1 is MNHNY and CDR2 is SVGAGI (reference sequence). The junction had 3 bases not matched to a gene; V was cut back by 6 bases and J by 5 bases. The CDR3 length is 12 residues. The CDR3, as DNA: TGTGCCAGCAGGCAGGGGGATTATGGCTACACCTTC. It specifies CASRQGDYGYTF.

V is TRBV4-3 and J is TRBJ1-1; D may be TRBD1 (5 bases). Looked up from germline, CDR1 is LGHNA and CDR2 is YSLEER. The CDR3 spans 15 residues. Trimming removed 0 bases at V and 1 base at J, with 9 bases between. The chain's CDR3 is CASSQDQGGNTEAFF. The DNA of the CDR3 is TGCGCCAGCAGCCAAGATCAGGGCGGGAACACTGAAGCTTTCTTT.